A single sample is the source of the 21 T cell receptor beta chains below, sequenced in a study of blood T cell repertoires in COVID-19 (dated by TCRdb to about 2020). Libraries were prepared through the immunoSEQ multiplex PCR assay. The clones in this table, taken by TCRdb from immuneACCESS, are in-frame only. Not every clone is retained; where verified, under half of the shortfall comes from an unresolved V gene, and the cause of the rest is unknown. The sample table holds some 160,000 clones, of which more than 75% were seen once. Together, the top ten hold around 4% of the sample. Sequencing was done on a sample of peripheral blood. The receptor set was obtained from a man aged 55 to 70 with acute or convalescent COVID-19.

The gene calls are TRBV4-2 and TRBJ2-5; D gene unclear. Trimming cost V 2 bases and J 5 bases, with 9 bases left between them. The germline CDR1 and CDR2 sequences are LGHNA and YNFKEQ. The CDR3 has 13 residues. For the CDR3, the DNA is TGTGCCAGCAGCCAAACCCCTAGGGAGACCCAGTACTTC. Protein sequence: CASSQTPRETQYF.

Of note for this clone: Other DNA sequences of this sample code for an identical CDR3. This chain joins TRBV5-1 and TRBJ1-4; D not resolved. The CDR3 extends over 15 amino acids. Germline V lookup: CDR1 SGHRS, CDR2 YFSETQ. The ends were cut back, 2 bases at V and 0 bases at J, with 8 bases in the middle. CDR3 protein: CASSFAGATNEKLFF. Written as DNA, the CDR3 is TGCGCCAGCAGCTTTGCAGGTGCAACTAATGAAAAACTGTTTTTT.

The CDR3 nucleotides are TGTGCCAGCAGGCGGGGACAGGTCAACACCGGGGAGCTGTTTTTT. It is translated as CASRRGQVNTGELFF. This rearrangement joins TRBV2 to TRBJ2-2, with 8 bases lining up with TRBD1. This CDR3 region has 15 residues. V was pared by 6 bases and J by 2 bases, with 5 bases of the junction left unmatched. Germline V gives CDR1 SNHLY, CDR2 FYNNEI.

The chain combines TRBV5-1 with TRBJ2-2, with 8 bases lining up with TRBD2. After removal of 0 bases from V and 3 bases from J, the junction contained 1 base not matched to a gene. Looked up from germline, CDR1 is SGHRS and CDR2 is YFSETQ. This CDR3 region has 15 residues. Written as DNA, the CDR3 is TGCGCCAGCAGCTTGGGAGCGGGAGACACCGGGGAGCTGTTTTTT. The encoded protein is CASSLGAGDTGELFF.

CDR3 in DNA: TGTGCCAGCAGCTTACGGGAGGGCCTGGGCGAGCAGTACTTC. It yields the protein CASSLREGLGEQYF. The rearrangement uses TRBV11-2 and TRBJ2-7, with 8 bases lining up with TRBD2. CDR1 is SGHAT, CDR2 FQNNGV, per germline. Losses at the gene ends were 2 bases for V and 6 bases for J; bases not matched to a gene: 6. The CDR3 contains 14 residues.

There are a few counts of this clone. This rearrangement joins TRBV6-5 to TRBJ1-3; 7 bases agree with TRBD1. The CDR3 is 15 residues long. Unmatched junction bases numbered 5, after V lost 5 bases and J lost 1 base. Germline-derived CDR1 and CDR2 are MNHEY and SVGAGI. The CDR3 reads CASSRTGASGNTIYF. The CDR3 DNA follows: TGTGCCAGCAGTCGGACAGGTGCATCTGGAAACACCATATATTTT.

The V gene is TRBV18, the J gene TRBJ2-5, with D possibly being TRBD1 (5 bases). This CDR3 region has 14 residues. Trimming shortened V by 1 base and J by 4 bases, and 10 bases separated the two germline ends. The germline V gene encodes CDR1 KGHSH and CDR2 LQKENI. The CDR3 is CASSPRDGAETQYF. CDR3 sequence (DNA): TGTGCCAGCTCACCACGGGATGGGGCAGAGACCCAGTACTTC.

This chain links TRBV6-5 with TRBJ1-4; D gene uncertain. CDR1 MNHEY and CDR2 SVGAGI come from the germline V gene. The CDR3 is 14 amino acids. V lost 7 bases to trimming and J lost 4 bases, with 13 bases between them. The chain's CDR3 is CASTPSGFNEKLFF. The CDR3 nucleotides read TGTGCCAGCACACCTAGTGGTTTTAATGAAAAACTGTTTTTT.

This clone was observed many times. The CDR3 nucleotides are TGTGCCAGCAGCCGGACAGGGGTGCCCTCCTACGAGCAGTACTTC. Translated, it gives CASSRTGVPSYEQYF. This sequence joins TRBV7-9 and TRBJ2-7; 9 bases match TRBD1. The trim removed 5 bases at V and 0 bases at J, leaving 5 bases unmatched. Germline loops: CDR1 SEHNR, CDR2 FQNEAQ (reference sequence). The CDR3 loop spans 15 amino acids.

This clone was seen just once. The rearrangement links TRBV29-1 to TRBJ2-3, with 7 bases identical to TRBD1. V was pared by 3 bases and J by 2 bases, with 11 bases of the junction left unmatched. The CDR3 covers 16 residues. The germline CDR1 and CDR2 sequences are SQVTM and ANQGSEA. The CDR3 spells CSVDSHPGQSTDTQYF. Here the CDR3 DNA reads TGCAGCGTTGATTCCCACCCGGGACAGTCCACAGATACGCAGTATTTT.

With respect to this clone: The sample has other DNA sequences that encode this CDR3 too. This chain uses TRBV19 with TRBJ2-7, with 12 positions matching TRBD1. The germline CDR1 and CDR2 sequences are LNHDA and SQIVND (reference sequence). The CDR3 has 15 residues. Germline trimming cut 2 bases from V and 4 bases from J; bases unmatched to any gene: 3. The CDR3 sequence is CASSISGQGAYEQYF. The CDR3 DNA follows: TGTGCCAGTAGTATATCGGGACAGGGGGCTTACGAGCAGTACTTC.

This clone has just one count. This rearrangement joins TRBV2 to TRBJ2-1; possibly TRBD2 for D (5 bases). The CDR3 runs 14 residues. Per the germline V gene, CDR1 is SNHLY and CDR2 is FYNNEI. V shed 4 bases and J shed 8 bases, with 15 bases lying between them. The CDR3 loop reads CASSVSLAVDEQFF. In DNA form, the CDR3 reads TGTGCCAGCAGTGTGAGCCTAGCAGTCGATGAGCAGTTCTTC.

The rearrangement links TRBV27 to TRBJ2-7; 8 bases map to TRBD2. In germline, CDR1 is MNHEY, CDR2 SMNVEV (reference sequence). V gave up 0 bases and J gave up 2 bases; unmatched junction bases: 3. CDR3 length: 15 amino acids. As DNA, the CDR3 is TGTGCCAGCAGTTTATCGGGTAGCGGGACCTACGAGCAGTACTTC. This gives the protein CASSLSGSGTYEQYF.

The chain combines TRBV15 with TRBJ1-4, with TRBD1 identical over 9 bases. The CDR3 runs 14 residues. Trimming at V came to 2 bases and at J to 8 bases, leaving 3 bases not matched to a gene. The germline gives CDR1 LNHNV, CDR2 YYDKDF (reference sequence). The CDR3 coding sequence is TGTGCCACCAGCAGAAACAGGGGGCAGGAAAAACTGTTTTTT. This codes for CATSRNRGQEKLFF.

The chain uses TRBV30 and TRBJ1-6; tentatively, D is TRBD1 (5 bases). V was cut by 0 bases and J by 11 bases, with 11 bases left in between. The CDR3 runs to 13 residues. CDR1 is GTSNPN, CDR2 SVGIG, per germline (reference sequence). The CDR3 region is CAWSVTGVPPLHF. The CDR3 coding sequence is TGTGCCTGGAGTGTAACGGGGGTACCACCCCTCCACTTT.

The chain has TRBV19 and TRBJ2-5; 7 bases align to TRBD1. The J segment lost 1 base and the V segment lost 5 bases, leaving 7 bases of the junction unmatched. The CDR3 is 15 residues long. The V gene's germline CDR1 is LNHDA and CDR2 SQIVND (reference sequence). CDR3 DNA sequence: TGTGCCAGTAGTCTAGGCAGGGGGATCCAAGAGACCCAGTACTTC. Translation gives CASSLGRGIQETQYF. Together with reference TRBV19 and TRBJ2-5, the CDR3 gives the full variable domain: DGGITQSPKYLFRKEGQNVTLSCEQNLNHDAMYWYRQDPGQGLRLIYYSQIVNDFQKGDIAEGYSVSREKKESFPLTVTSAQKNPTAFYLCASSLGRGIQETQYFGPGTRLLVL.

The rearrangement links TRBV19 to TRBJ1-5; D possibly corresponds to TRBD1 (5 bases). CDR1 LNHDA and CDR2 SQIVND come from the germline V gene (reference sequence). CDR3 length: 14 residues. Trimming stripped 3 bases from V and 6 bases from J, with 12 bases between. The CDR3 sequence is CASSIGGAGQPQHF. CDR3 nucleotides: TGTGCCAGTAGTATTGGAGGGGCCGGTCAGCCCCAGCATTTT.

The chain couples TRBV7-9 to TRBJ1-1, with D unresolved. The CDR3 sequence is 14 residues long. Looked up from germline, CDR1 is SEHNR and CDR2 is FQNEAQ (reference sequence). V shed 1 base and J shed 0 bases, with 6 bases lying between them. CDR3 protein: CASSLVTVNTEAFF. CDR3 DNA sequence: TGTGCCAGCAGCTTAGTTACGGTGAACACTGAAGCTTTCTTT.

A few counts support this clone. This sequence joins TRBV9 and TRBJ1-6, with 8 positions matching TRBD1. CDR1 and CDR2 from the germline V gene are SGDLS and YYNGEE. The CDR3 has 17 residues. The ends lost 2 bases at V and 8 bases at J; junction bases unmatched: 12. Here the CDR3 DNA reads TGTGCCAGCAGCGTCCTACCAGGGGGCGGGAGGGATTCACCCCTCCACTTT. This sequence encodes CASSVLPGGGRDSPLHF.

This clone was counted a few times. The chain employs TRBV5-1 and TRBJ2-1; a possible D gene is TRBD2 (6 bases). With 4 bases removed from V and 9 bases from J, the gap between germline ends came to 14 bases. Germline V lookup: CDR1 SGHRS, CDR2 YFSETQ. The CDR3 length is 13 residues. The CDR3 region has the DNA TGCGCCAGCAGCAGTCTTAGCGGAGGTGAGCAGTTCTTC. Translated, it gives CASSSLSGGEQFF.

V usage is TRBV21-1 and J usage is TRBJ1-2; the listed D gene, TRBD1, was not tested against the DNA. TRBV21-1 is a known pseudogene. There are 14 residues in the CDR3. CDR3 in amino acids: CASSRAPRAYGYTF. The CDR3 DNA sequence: TGTGCCAGCAGCAGGGCACCGAGAGCTTATGGCTACACCTTC.